Following are 30 T cell receptor beta chains from one sample sequenced in a study of breast tumors, draining lymph nodes, adjacent tissues. TCRdb fed the multiplex PCR reads into MiXCR, producing one record per CDR3 protein. This table holds 180,000 or so distinct CDR3 sequences, approximately 33% found once. Breast cancer patients provided tissue from their axillary draining lymph nodes. Sequencing was carried out using axillary lymph node tissue. Receptors originate from a female donor with breast cancer. Some clones in this sample may be carry-over from other donors' samples.

The chain has TRBV6-2 or TRBV6-3 and TRBJ1-2; no clear D. The germline V gene has CDR1 MNHEY and CDR2 SVGEGT. V lost 0 bases to trimming and J lost 3 bases, with 11 bases between them. The CDR3 runs to 15 residues. The CDR3, as DNA: TGTGCCAGCAGTTACTCGCCGGCAGGACACTATGGCTACACCTTC. Amino acids: CASSYSPAGHYGYTF.

This clonotype was seen ten or more times. The rearrangement joins TRBV5-8 to TRBJ2-7; tentative D call: TRBD1 (5 bases). The CDR3 contains 11 residues. Deletions cut 5 bases from V and 7 bases from J, with 10 bases between. Germline V gene data show CDR1 as SGHTS and CDR2 as YDEGEE. DNA for the CDR3: TGTGCCAGCAGGCAGTACAGGGAGCAGTACTTC. This sequence encodes CASRQYREQYF.

This clonotype was seen repeatedly, ten times or more. The chain is built from TRBV9 and TRBJ2-2; D remains unclear. The V end was cut by 4 bases, the J end by 0 bases, with 13 bases between. In germline, CDR1 is SGDLS, CDR2 YYNGEE. This CDR3 is built from 16 residues. The CDR3: CASSLKTVTNTGELFF. The DNA for the CDR3 is TGTGCCAGCAGCTTAAAAACAGTCACGAACACCGGGGAGCTGTTTTTT.

This clonotype was found many times. J is TRBJ2-3 and V is TRBV20-1; 8 bases align to TRBD1. Germline V gives CDR1 DFQATT, CDR2 SNEGSKA (reference sequence). CDR3 size: 13 residues. Trimming at V came to 4 bases and at J to 2 bases, leaving 2 bases not matched to a gene. DNA of the CDR3: TGCAGTGCTATGACAGGGGACACAGATACGCAGTATTTT. It translates to CSAMTGDTDTQYF.

The genes are TRBV24-1 and TRBJ2-5, with a tentative D call TRBD2 (6 bases). The V gene lost 4 bases and the J gene lost 5 bases, with 19 bases spanning the gap. The length of the CDR3 is 16 residues. Germline values: CDR1 KGHDR, CDR2 SFDVKD. CDR3: CATSESLAREGETQYF. The CDR3 DNA reads TGTGCCACCAGTGAGTCGCTAGCGAGAGAGGGTGAGACCCAGTACTTC.

This clonotype was counted many times. The chain has TRBV29-1 and TRBJ2-1, with D hard to call. This CDR3 contains 10 residues. The V end lost 0 bases, the J end lost 6 bases, and 0 bases lay between the germline ends. The V gene's germline CDR1 is SQVTM and CDR2 ANQGSEA. The CDR3 sequence is CSVEDNEQFF. In DNA, the CDR3 is TGCAGCGTTGAAGACAATGAGCAGTTCTTC.

Points on this clonotype: A read error may account for a junction end that differs from germline. The chain couples TRBV9 to TRBJ1-2; D is uncertain. Looked up from germline, CDR1 is SGDLS and CDR2 is YYNGEE. The CDR3 is 16 amino acids. CDR3 loop: CASSVGPPTVDYAYTF. CDR3 sequence (DNA): TGTGCCAGCAGCGTCGGACCGCCGACGGTGGACTATGCCTACACCTTT.

Of note for this clonotype: Being one base from a much bigger clone, this may be a read error. V and J are TRBV6-5 and TRBJ2-5, with 8 bases lining up with TRBD2. V was clipped by 7 bases and J by 4 bases; unmatched bases: 2. CDR3 length: 12 residues. Germline V CDR1 and CDR2: MNHEY, SVGAGI. The CDR3: CASTRGGETQYF. CDR3 nucleotides: TGTGCCAGCACACGGGGGGGAGAGACCCAGTACTTC.

Ten or more counts support this clonotype. The V gene is TRBV13, the J gene TRBJ2-1; 7 bases are shared with TRBD2. After removal of 4 bases from V and 10 bases from J, the junction contained 10 bases not matched to a gene. Germline CDR1 and CDR2: PRHDT and FYEKMQ (reference sequence). CDR3 length: 14 residues. The CDR3 DNA reads as TGTGCCAGCAGCTCTGGACTAGGCCGGGGGGAGCAGTTCTTC. Its protein product is CASSSGLGRGEQFF.

Regarding this clonotype: The DNA is left out, because the CDR3 cannot be placed on it with certainty; the CDR3 is given as TCRdb lists it. The gene calls are TRBV9 and TRBJ1-2; the D segment call TRBD1 is taken from the table without a DNA check. Per germline, CDR1 SGDLS and CDR2 YYNGEE. The CDR3 extends over 15 residues, inclusive of both ends. CDR3 protein: CASSVGTGAGYGSTF.

Comments on this clonotype: The junction does not match germline at one end; this may be a read error. V usage is TRBV7-9 and J usage is TRBJ2-7; D is unresolved. The CDR3 length is 13 residues. Germline lookup yields CDR1 SEHNR and CDR2 FQNEAQ (reference sequence). The CDR3 nucleotides are TGCGCCAGCAGCTCAGCAGGTTCCCACGAGCAGTACTTC. Its translation is CASSSAGSHEQYF.

Note on this clonotype: A much larger clonotype is one base distant, so this may be a read error. The CDR3 region is CSAVTGPYGSTF. The CDR3 nucleotides read TGCAGTGCTGTTACAGGACCCTATGGCTCCACCTTC. The genes are TRBV20-1 and TRBJ1-2; maybe TRBD1 (5 bases). The CDR3 totals 12 residues. Per the germline V gene, CDR1 is DFQATT and CDR2 is SNEGSKA (reference sequence).

This clonotype showed up many times. The rearrangement joins TRBV4-1 to TRBJ1-5, with TRBD1 matching over 7 bases. This CDR3 region has 16 residues. Germline V lookup: CDR1 MGHRA, CDR2 YSYEKL. Trimming took 1 base from V and 5 from J; bases not matched to a gene: 8. CDR3 nucleotides: TGCGCCAGCAGCCAAGGTGGGGCAGGGGGAGATCAGCCCCAGCATTTT. Protein sequence: CASSQGGAGGDQPQHF.

On this clonotype itself: The conserved phenylalanine or tryptophan is not found at the CDR3 terminus, so this likely reflects a read error. It is unclear where the CDR3 begins or ends on the DNA, so no DNA is shown, and the CDR3 is as TCRdb lists it. This chain joins TRBV20-1 and TRBJ2-5; the table calls TRBD2, which could not be checked here. The CDR3 comprises 9 residues, both ends counted. Germline loops: CDR1 DFQATT, CDR2 SNEGSKA (reference sequence). This chain's CDR3 is CSARDSRTS.

The count of this clonotype is one. CDR3 DNA: TGCAGTGCACCGGGGACTAGCGGGATGGGTGAGCAGTTCTTC. Translation: CSAPGTSGMGEQFF. The V call is TRBV20-1, the J call TRBJ2-1; 13 bases are a match to TRBD2. CDR3 length: 14 amino acids. With 6 bases clipped from V and 9 bases from J, the junction kept 8 bases outside the gene matches. CDR1 and CDR2 from the germline V gene are DFQATT and SNEGSKA (reference sequence).

In its sample, this clonotype was seen many times. The rearrangement uses TRBV6-1 and TRBJ1-3; maybe TRBD1 (5 bases). Trimming shortened V by 0 bases and J by 7 bases, and 10 bases separated the two germline ends. This CDR3 has 14 residues. Germline CDR1 and CDR2: MNHNS and SASEGT. The CDR3 spells CASSEAPGRNTIYF. The CDR3 DNA is TGTGCCAGCAGTGAAGCGCCAGGGCGGAACACCATATATTTT.

This clonotype has just one count. The chain is built from TRBV5-6 and TRBJ1-6; D ambiguous. The V end was cut by 0 bases, the J end by 5 bases, with 6 bases between. CDR3 length equals 14 residues. Germline V gene sequence: CDR1 SGHDT, CDR2 YYEEEE. The CDR3 loop is CASSLGEDNSPLHF. CDR3 nucleotide sequence: TGTGCCAGCAGCTTGGGGGAGGATAATTCACCCCTCCACTTT.

The V gene is TRBV15, the J gene TRBJ2-1, with 12 nucleotides matching TRBD2. This CDR3 spans 16 amino acids. Unmatched junction bases numbered 8, after V lost 3 bases and J lost 8 bases. Germline loops: CDR1 LNHNV, CDR2 YYDKDF (reference sequence). The CDR3 spells CATSSSRASGRDEQFF. The CDR3 DNA sequence: TGTGCCACCAGCAGCAGCAGGGCTAGCGGGAGGGATGAGCAGTTCTTC.

This clonotype was observed a handful of times. This chain uses TRBV28 with TRBJ2-3, with unresolved D. Trimming took off 1 base at V and 1 base at J, with 18 bases between the two ends. In germline, CDR1 is MDHEN, CDR2 SYDVKM. There are 18 residues in the CDR3. In DNA, the CDR3 is TGTGCCAGCAGTTTATACCCCTCCTGCCCCTCTGGCACAGATACGCAGTATTTT. Amino acids: CASSLYPSCPSGTDTQYF.

Note on this clonotype: It may be a read error: a sequence one base away is much more abundant. The genes are TRBV6-2 or TRBV6-3 and TRBJ2-3; D is possibly TRBD1 (6 bases). The CDR3 consists of 16 residues. The germline V gene has CDR1 MNHEY and CDR2 SVGEGT. The CDR3 DNA follows: TGTGCCAGCAGTTACTCGTGGGACACGAGCACAGATATGCAGTATTTT. Encoded protein: CASSYSWDTSTDMQYF.

This clonotype was observed at least ten times. One end of the junction is discordant with germline, which a read error may explain. This chain uses TRBV7-8 with TRBJ2-3; 11 bases agree with TRBD2. Germline assignment: CDR1 SGHVS and CDR2 FQNEAQ. The CDR3 is 15 amino acids. The CDR3 loop reads CASSVAGGPTDTQYF. CDR3 coding DNA: TGTGCCAGCAGCGTAGCGGGAGGGCCGACAGATACGCAGTATTTT.

This clonotype came up many times. This chain connects TRBV5-8 to TRBJ2-3; D is uncertain. The CDR3 has 13 amino acids. Trimming stripped 0 bases from V and 4 bases from J, with 6 bases between. The germline CDR1 and CDR2 sequences are SGHTS and YDEGEE. CDR3 bases: TGTGCCAGCAGCTTGGACCCCCCAGATACGCAGTATTTT. Encoded protein: CASSLDPPDTQYF. Filled out from reference TRBV5-8 and TRBJ2-3, the complete variable domain reads EAGVTQSPTHLIKTRGQQATLRCSPISGHTSVYWYQQALGLGLQFLLWYDEGEERNRGNFPPRFSGRQFPNYSSELNVNALELEDSALYLCASSLDPPDTQYFGPGTRLTVL.

This clonotype was counted once. This chain joins TRBV11-2 and TRBJ2-5, with D maybe TRBD1 (5 bases). Between the trimmed V and J ends, which lost 0 bases and 0 bases, there was a span of 11 bases. The germline CDR1 and CDR2 sequences are SGHAT and FQNNGV. The CDR3 sequence is 16 residues long. As DNA, the CDR3 is TGTGCCAGCAGCTTAGACGGTGCGGACAACCAAGAGACCCAGTACTTC. Amino acids: CASSLDGADNQETQYF.

CDR3 in DNA: TGTGCCAGCAGCTGGACAGGTTCACCCCAGCATTTT. Translation gives CASSWTGSPQHF. The chain employs TRBV5-6 and TRBJ1-5, with TRBD1 matching 7 bases. V shed 3 bases and J 10 bases; nucleotides not matched to a gene: 4. This CDR3 comprises 12 residues. Germline V gene lookup returns CDR1 SGHDT and CDR2 YYEEEE.

Points on this clonotype: This may come from a read error, since a much larger clone is one base off. The chain combines TRBV5-8 with TRBJ2-7; D unclear. The CDR3 runs to 14 residues. CDR1 and CDR2 (germline): SGHTS, YDEGEE. Trimming left V 0 bases short and J 3 bases short, with 10 bases between. In DNA form, the CDR3 reads TGTGCCAGCAGCTTGGGTTCCACCTTCTACGAGCAGTACTTC. Its translation is CASSLGSTFYEQYF.

This clonotype appeared a few times. The chain has TRBV6-6 and TRBJ1-5; 11 bases match TRBD1. With V trimmed by 6 bases and J by 5 bases, 15 bases remained unmatched. CDR3 size: 18 residues. Per the germline V gene, CDR1 is MNHNY and CDR2 is SVGAGI (reference sequence). In DNA, the CDR3 is TGTGCCAGCAGCTCTATCGTGGGACAGGGGGTGAACGATCAGCCCCAGCATTTT. Amino acids: CASSSIVGQGVNDQPQHF.

The rearrangement uses TRBV19 and TRBJ2-1; TRBD1 matches 8 bases. Per the germline V gene, CDR1 is LNHDA and CDR2 is SQIVND (reference sequence). Losses at the gene ends were 0 bases for V and 6 bases for J; bases not matched to a gene: 4. The CDR3 loop spans 15 amino acids. For the CDR3, the DNA is TGTGCCAGTAGTATAGACAGGGGGCCGCGCAATGAGCAGTTCTTC. It codes for CASSIDRGPRNEQFF. The full variable domain, with the rest looked up from reference TRBV19 and TRBJ2-1, is DGGITQSPKYLFRKEGQNVTLSCEQNLNHDAMYWYRQDPGQGLRLIYYSQIVNDFQKGDIAEGYSVSREKKESFPLTVTSAQKNPTAFYLCASSIDRGPRNEQFFGPGTRLTVL.

The sample holds many counts of this clonotype. V gene TRBV24-1 combines with J gene TRBJ2-1; 9 bases line up with TRBD1. In germline, CDR1 is KGHDR, CDR2 SFDVKD. The CDR3 runs to 16 residues. The V gene end was trimmed by 4 bases and the J gene end by 6 bases; junction bases not matched to a gene: 9. The CDR3 loop is CATSDTRQGERNEQFF. In nucleotides, the CDR3 is TGTGCCACCAGTGACACCAGACAGGGGGAACGCAATGAGCAGTTCTTC.

This clonotype was observed at least ten times. A read error may explain this, as a much larger clone is one base away. The chain has TRBV3-1 and TRBJ1-3; D unresolved. Germline CDR1 reads LGHDT; CDR2 reads YNNKEL (reference sequence). The CDR3 consists of 13 residues. V gave up 4 bases and J gave up 4 bases, with 8 bases separating them. The CDR3 bases are TGTGCCAGCAGCCCCCCGGGGGGAAACACCATATATTTT. Translated, it gives CASSPPGGNTIYF.

This chain uses TRBV29-1 with TRBJ1-1, with 8 bases lining up with TRBD1. In germline, CDR1 is SQVTM, CDR2 ANQGSEA. With V trimmed by 5 bases and J by 3 bases, 11 bases remained unmatched. The length of the CDR3 is 15 residues. DNA for the CDR3: TGCAGCGTTTGTCCAGGGGGCTCTGTAGACACTGAAGCTTTCTTT. Protein: CSVCPGGSVDTEAFF. The entire variable domain, with the rest obtained from reference TRBV29-1 and TRBJ1-1, is as follows: SAVISQKPSRDICQRGTSLTIQCQVDSQVTMMFWYRQQPGQSLTLIATANQGSEATYESGFVIDKFPISRPNLTFSTLTVSNMSPEDSSIYLCSVCPGGSVDTEAFFGQGTRLTVV.